This TCR beta chain was sequenced in a study of shared clonotypes between healthy human individuals. TCRdb's table, derived via immunoSEQ multiplex PCR, lists solely in-frame clones and lacks some. Of about 320,000 clones listed, about nine tenths are singletons. General study findings and limits: Unshared clonotypes carried lower generation probabilities than those common to all four donors. Researchers sampled only blood; tissue repertoires likely differ.

Each CD8 memory set brought CD45RO+ cells together with CCR7-negative CD45RA+ TemRA cells. Remarks on this clone: Its antigen remains unidentified.

Sample: memory CD8+ T cells sorted from blood. Described subset: CD45RO+ cells pooled with CCR7-negative TemRA cells. The sequence was obtained from a man aged 18 to 29 in good health.

The CDR3 reads CATSRERFGGSSYNEQFF. DNA of the CDR3: TGTGCCACCAGCAGAGAAAGGTTCGGCGGAAGCTCCTACAATGAGCAGTTCTTC. This sequence joins TRBV15 and TRBJ2-1; D unresolved. The CDR3 is 18 residues long. Germline values: CDR1 LNHNV, CDR2 YYDKDF (reference sequence). Deletions cut 0 bases from V and 0 bases from J, with 15 bases between.